Below, 20 T cell receptor beta chains from the same sample are listed, as sequenced in a study of cytomegalovirus exposure and HLA in healthy donors. It was with 60 Vbeta and 13 Jbeta primers that the PCR ran. Here immunoSEQ multiplex PCR was the method, and the copy in TCRdb shows in-frame clones only, minus some. Of approximately 100,000 clones in the sample, roughly 80% were seen once. The sample comprised PBMCs. The receptors originated from a male donor in good health and CMV-seropositive.

This clone was seen a single time. The chain couples TRBV9 to TRBJ1-6; no firm D call. The ends were cut back, 1 base at V and 6 bases at J, with 8 bases in the middle. The CDR3 contains 14 residues. Germline V gives CDR1 SGDLS, CDR2 YYNGEE. Written as DNA, the CDR3 is TGTGCCAGCAGCGTAAGTGACACTAATTCACCCCTCCACTTT. Its protein is CASSVSDTNSPLHF.

The genes are TRBV5-1 and TRBJ2-3; D gene unclear. This CDR3 contains 14 residues. Germline CDR1 SGHRS, CDR2 YFSETQ. V was cut by 6 bases and J by 1 base, with 12 bases left in between. The CDR3 here is CASTSVSGTDTQYF. The CDR3 DNA reads as TGCGCCAGCACCTCTGTGTCGGGCACAGATACGCAGTATTTT.

The chain has TRBV25-1 and TRBJ2-7; D possibly corresponds to TRBD2 (6 bases). Trimming cost V 3 bases and J 3 bases, with 15 bases left between them. CDR1 is MGHDK, CDR2 SYGVNS, per germline. The CDR3 contains 15 residues. CDR3 in DNA: TGTGCCAGCAGTGACCCCGGGACTGAAGACTACGAGCAGTACTTC. It codes for CASSDPGTEDYEQYF.

The V gene is TRBV19, the J gene TRBJ1-2, with 9 bases that match TRBD1. After removal of 1 base from V and 3 bases from J, the junction contained 12 bases not matched to a gene. The CDR3 sequence is 18 residues long. Germline CDR1 and CDR2: LNHDA and SQIVND (reference sequence). CDR3 DNA: TGTGCCAGTAGTATAGCAACGACAGGGGGATTCGCCGACTATGGCTACACCTTC. Translating it yields CASSIATTGGFADYGYTF.

This clone appeared a few times. The chain joins TRBV28 to TRBJ2-5, with no clear D. The CDR3 extends over 14 amino acids. Germline V lookup: CDR1 MDHEN, CDR2 SYDVKM. The V gene lost 2 bases and the J gene lost 13 bases, with 20 bases spanning the gap. The CDR3 is CASSLTLSQLKLYF. CDR3 in DNA: TGTGCCAGCAGTTTAACCCTCTCCCAACTAAAATTGTACTTC.

J is TRBJ1-1 and V is TRBV5-1; tentative D call: TRBD1 (6 bases). CDR1 and CDR2 from the germline V gene are SGHRS and YFSETQ. This CDR3 has 13 residues. V dropped 6 bases and J dropped 2 bases, with 11 bases sitting between them. DNA for the CDR3: TGCGCCAGCACAAACAGGGACAACACTGAAGCTTTCTTT. Protein sequence: CASTNRDNTEAFF.

Details on this clone: The same CDR3 arises from other DNA sequences in this sample as well. This sequence joins TRBV30 and TRBJ1-4; the D gene is possibly TRBD1 (5 bases). The germline CDR1 and CDR2 sequences are GTSNPN and SVGIG (reference sequence). The CDR3 spans 13 residues. The V and J ends lost 1 base and 3 bases respectively, with 6 bases between them. The CDR3 coding sequence is TGTGCCTGGAGTGGGGGGGCTAATGAAAAACTGTTTTTT. Its protein is CAWSGGANEKLFF.

The gene calls are TRBV9 and TRBJ1-2, with TRBD1 as a possible D gene (6 bases). The CDR3 is 13 residues long. Germline V gene lookup returns CDR1 SGDLS and CDR2 YYNGEE. Trimming shortened V by 4 bases and J by 8 bases, and 15 bases separated the two germline ends. The CDR3 spells CASSPGDMEGYTF. The CDR3 DNA reads as TGTGCCAGCAGCCCCGGGGACATGGAAGGCTACACCTTC.

The chain has TRBV28 and TRBJ1-5; D is uncertain. Trimming took 2 bases from V and 2 from J, leaving 7 bases between them. CDR1 MDHEN and CDR2 SYDVKM come from the germline V gene. This CDR3 contains 14 residues. Written as DNA, the CDR3 is TGTGCCAGCAGTTTAGCAGGCGGCAATCAGCCCCAGCATTTT. It is translated as CASSLAGGNQPQHF.

V is TRBV7-8 and J is TRBJ2-2, with TRBD2 as a possible D gene (5 bases). This CDR3 is 14 amino acids long. Trimming left V 1 base short and J 6 bases short, with 9 bases between. The germline CDR1 and CDR2 sequences are SGHVS and FQNEAQ. The DNA for the CDR3 is TGTGCCAGCAGCTTAGTCGGAGGCGCCGGGGAGCTGTTTTTT. This sequence encodes CASSLVGGAGELFF. Full variable domain (remainder filled in from reference TRBV7-8 and TRBJ2-2): GAGVSQSPRYKVAKRGQDVALRCDPISGHVSLFWYQQALGQGPEFLTYFQNEAQLDKSGLPSDRFFAERPEGSVSTLKIQRTQQEDSAVYLCASSLVGGAGELFFGEGSRLTVL.

The J gene is TRBJ2-3, the V gene TRBV5-1; 10 bases line up with TRBD2. The J segment lost 5 bases and the V segment lost 0 bases, leaving 6 bases of the junction unmatched. The CDR3 runs to 16 residues. CDR1 is SGHRS and CDR2 is YFSETQ in the germline V gene. CDR3 amino acids: CASSLELAGIEDTQYF. The CDR3 DNA follows: TGCGCCAGCAGCTTGGAACTAGCGGGGATAGAAGATACGCAGTATTTT.

The table lists this clone with a count of one. V usage is TRBV9 and J usage is TRBJ2-4, with D perhaps matching TRBD1 (6 bases). The CDR3 extends over 18 amino acids. V dropped 3 bases and J dropped 3 bases, with 22 bases sitting between them. The germline CDR1 and CDR2 sequences are SGDLS and YYNGEE. CDR3 in DNA: TGTGCCAGCAGCGCTAGTGGCTTGACAGGAATCGACAAAAACATTCAGTACTTC. Its translation: CASSASGLTGIDKNIQYF.

The chain has TRBV28 and TRBJ1-5; D is possibly TRBD1 (6 bases). The V gene lost 2 bases and the J gene lost 2 bases, with 13 bases spanning the gap. Per germline, CDR1 MDHEN and CDR2 SYDVKM. The CDR3 has 16 residues. The CDR3 loop reads CASSLASPGGNQPQHF. In DNA form, the CDR3 reads TGTGCCAGCAGTTTAGCGTCTCCAGGGGGCAATCAGCCCCAGCATTTT.

This chain connects TRBV7-2 to TRBJ1-6; TRBD1 matches 8 bases. CDR1 is SGHTA, CDR2 FQGNSA, per germline. The CDR3 loop spans 15 amino acids. The V segment lost 4 bases and the J segment 9 bases; nucleotides outside the gene matches: 8. The CDR3 spells CASSSRTGPISPLHF. CDR3 nucleotide sequence: TGTGCCAGCAGCTCCCGGACAGGGCCAATTTCACCCCTCCACTTT.

The chain combines TRBV5-4 with TRBJ2-7; D is uncertain. Germline CDR1 SGHNT, CDR2 YYREEE (reference sequence). This CDR3 has 17 amino acids. The V end lost 4 bases, the J end lost 2 bases, and 22 bases lay between the germline ends. CDR3 nucleotide sequence: TGTGCCAGCAGCCCCCGCGGTAGGCCCACCTCCCCCTACGAGCAGTACTTC. It codes for CASSPRGRPTSPYEQYF.

J is TRBJ2-1 and V is TRBV9; D is possibly TRBD1 (6 bases). CDR1 is SGDLS and CDR2 is YYNGEE in the germline V gene. The V and J ends lost 4 bases and 7 bases respectively, with 15 bases between them. This CDR3 has 14 amino acids. The CDR3 loop reads CASSPGDMRNEQFF. In DNA form, the CDR3 reads TGTGCCAGCAGCCCCGGGGACATGCGTAATGAGCAGTTCTTC.

This chain uses TRBV30 with TRBJ2-1; TRBD1 matches 7 bases. V lost 0 bases to trimming and J lost 7 bases; unmatched junction nucleotides: 9. The CDR3 length is 15 residues. The germline CDR1 and CDR2 sequences are GTSNPN and SVGIG (reference sequence). The chain's CDR3 is CAWSVVGQVGNEQFF. CDR3 DNA: TGTGCCTGGAGTGTAGTTGGACAGGTGGGGAATGAGCAGTTCTTC.

The V and J genes are TRBV25-1 and TRBJ2-5; 12 bases are a match to TRBD2. The CDR3 is made up of 17 amino acids. The germline CDR1 and CDR2 sequences are MGHDK and SYGVNS. V trimming: 1 base; J trimming: 4 bases; junction bases outside the gene matches: 7. CDR3 in DNA: TGTGCCAGCAGTGAATCTAGCGGGGGGGCATGGCCAGAGACCCAGTACTTC. Translated, it gives CASSESSGGAWPETQYF.

The rearrangement links TRBV30 to TRBJ1-4, with 9 positions matching TRBD1. Unmatched junction bases numbered 3, after V lost 1 base and J lost 0 bases. The length of the CDR3 is 16 residues. Germline V gene sequence: CDR1 GTSNPN, CDR2 SVGIG (reference sequence). CDR3 sequence reads: CAWSEGQGATNEKLFF. The CDR3 DNA reads as TGTGCCTGGAGTGAGGGACAGGGTGCAACTAATGAAAAACTGTTTTTT.

This clone came up once. The chain recombines TRBV2 with TRBJ2-1; 13 bases are a match to TRBD2. The CDR3 is 13 residues long. CDR1 and CDR2 from the germline V gene are SNHLY and FYNNEI. J lost 7 bases, V lost 9 bases, and 3 bases had no gene match. The CDR3 bases are TGTGCCAGAACTAGCGGGGGGGCGAATGAGCAGTTCTTC. Its protein product is CARTSGGANEQFF.